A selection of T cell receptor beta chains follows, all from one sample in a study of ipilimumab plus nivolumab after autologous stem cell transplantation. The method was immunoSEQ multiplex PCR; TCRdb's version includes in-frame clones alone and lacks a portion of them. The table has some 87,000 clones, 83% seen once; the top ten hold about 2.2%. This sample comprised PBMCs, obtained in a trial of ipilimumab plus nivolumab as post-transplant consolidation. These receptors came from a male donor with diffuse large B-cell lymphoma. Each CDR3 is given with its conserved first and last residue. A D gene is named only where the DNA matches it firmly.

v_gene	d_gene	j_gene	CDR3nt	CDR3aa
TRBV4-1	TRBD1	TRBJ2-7	TGCGCCAGCAGCCAAGATCCCGGACAGGGCGGAGAGCAGTACTTC	CASSQDPGQGGEQYF
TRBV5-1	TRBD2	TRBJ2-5	TGCGCCAGCAGCTTGTCTGGCGGGGGGCAGGGAGAGACCCAGTACTTC	CASSLSGGGQGETQYF
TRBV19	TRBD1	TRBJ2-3	TGTGCCAGTAGTGAGGCGGGACAGGGAGGGAGGAATACGCAGTATTTT	CASSEAGQGGRNTQYF
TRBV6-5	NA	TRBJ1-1	TGTGCCACTTCTCTTGGGGGGGAGGACACTGAAGCTTTCTTT	CATSLGGEDTEAFF
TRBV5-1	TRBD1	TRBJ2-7	TGCGCCAGCAGCTTGGGACAGGGGTTTCACGAGCAGTACTTC	CASSLGQGFHEQYF
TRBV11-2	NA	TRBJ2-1	TGTGCCAGCACCCGTACTAGCATCGGCTACAATGAGCAGTTCTTC	CASTRTSIGYNEQFF
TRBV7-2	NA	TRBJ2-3	TGTGCCAGCAGCTTAGGCGGGGCTGCAGATACGCAGTATTTT	CASSLGGAADTQYF
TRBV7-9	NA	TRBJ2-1	TGTGCCAGCAGCCGCCGGGCCGTCAGCTCCTACAATGAGCAGTTCTTC	CASSRRAVSSYNEQFF
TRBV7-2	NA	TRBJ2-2	TGTGCCAGCAGCTCCCCTAACACCGGGGAGCTGTTTTTT	CASSSPNTGELFF
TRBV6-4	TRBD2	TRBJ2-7	TGTGCCAACATCCATCATATAGCGGGGGATAGCTCCTACGAGCAGTACTTC	CANIHHIAGDSSYEQYF
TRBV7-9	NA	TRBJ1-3	TGTGCCAGCAGCTTAGGCAGGGTATCTGGAAACACCATATATTTT	CASSLGRVSGNTIYF
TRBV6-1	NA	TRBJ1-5	TGTGCCAGCGGACGGAATAGCAATCAGCCCCAGCATTTT	CASGRNSNQPQHF
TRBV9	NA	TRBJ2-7	TGTGCCAGCAGCCCAGGGGGGGTTAGCCTTGGGCAGTACTTC	CASSPGGVSLGQYF
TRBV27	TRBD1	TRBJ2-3	TGTGCCAGCAGTACGCGGACAGGGGGCAGGGATACGCAGTATTTT	CASSTRTGGRDTQYF
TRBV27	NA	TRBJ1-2	TGTGCCAGCACCCCTAGCCCCGCGAGGGGCTACACCTTC	CASTPSPARGYTF
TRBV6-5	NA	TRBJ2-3	TGTGCCAGCAGTTACTCCCATGGGCGCCCTGGGGATACGCAGTATTTT	CASSYSHGRPGDTQYF
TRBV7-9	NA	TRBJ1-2	TGTGCCAGCAGCGTTTCCTATGGCTACACCTTC	CASSVSYGYTF
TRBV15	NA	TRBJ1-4	TGTGCCACCAGCAGAGATTTCGGGGTTGGGACTAATGAAAAACTGTTTTTT	CATSRDFGVGTNEKLFF